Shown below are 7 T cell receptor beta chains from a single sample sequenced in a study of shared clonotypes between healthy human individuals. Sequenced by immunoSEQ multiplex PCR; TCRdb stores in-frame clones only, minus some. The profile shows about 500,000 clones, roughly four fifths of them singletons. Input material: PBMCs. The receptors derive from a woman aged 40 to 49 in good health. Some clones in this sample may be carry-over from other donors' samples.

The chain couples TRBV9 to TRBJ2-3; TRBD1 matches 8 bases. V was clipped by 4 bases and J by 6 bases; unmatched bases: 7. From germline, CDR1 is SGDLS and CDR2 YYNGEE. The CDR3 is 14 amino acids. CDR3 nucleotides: TGTGCCAGCAGCTCTAGGACAGGGCAGGATACGCAGTATTTT. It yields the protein CASSSRTGQDTQYF. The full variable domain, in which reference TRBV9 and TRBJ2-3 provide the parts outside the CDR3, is DSGVTQTPKHLITATGQRVTLRCSPRSGDLSVYWYQQSLDQGLQFLIQYYNGEERAKGNILERFSAQQFPDLHSELNLSSLELGDSALYFCASSSRTGQDTQYFGPGTRLTVL.

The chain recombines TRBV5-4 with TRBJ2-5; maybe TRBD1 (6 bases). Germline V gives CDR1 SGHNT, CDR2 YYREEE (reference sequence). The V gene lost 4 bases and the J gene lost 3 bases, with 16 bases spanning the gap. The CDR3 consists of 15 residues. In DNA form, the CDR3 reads TGTGCCAGCAGCCCAACGGGACAAGTAAAAGAGACCCAGTACTTC. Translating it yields CASSPTGQVKETQYF.

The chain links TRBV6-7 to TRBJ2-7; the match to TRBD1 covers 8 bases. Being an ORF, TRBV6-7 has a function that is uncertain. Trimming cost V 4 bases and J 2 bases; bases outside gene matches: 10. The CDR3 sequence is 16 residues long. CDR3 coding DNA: TGTGCCAGCAGTTTCCTCTGGACAGGGTCGGCCTACGAGCAGTACTTC. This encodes CASSFLWTGSAYEQYF.

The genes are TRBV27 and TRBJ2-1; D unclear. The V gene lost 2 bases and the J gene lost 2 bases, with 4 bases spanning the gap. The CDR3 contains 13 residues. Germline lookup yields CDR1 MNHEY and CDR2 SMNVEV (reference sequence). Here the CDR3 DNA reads TGTGCCAGCAGTTTAGGGGCCTACAATGAGCAGTTCTTC. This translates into CASSLGAYNEQFF.

CDR3: CASSLTSRQGAPRNEQFF. The CDR3 coding sequence is TGTGCCAGCAGCTTAACCTCGAGACAGGGGGCGCCTAGGAATGAGCAGTTCTTC. This chain uses TRBV7-9 with TRBJ2-1, with TRBD1 identical over 10 bases. This CDR3 is 18 amino acids long. The germline V gene has CDR1 SEHNR and CDR2 FQNEAQ (reference sequence). The trim removed 2 bases at V and 7 bases at J, leaving 14 bases unmatched.

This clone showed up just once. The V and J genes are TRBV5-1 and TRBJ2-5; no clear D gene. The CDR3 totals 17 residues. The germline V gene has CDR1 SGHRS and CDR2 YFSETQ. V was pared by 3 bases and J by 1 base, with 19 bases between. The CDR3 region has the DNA TGCGCCAGCAGCTCCTACCGGTCTTCATGGGGCCAAGAGACCCAGTACTTC. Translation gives CASSSYRSSWGQETQYF.

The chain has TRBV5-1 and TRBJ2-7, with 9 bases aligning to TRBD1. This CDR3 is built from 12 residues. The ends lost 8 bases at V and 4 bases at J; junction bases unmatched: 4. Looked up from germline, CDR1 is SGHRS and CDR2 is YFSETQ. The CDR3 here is CARGTGNYEQYF. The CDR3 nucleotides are TGCGCCAGGGGGACAGGGAATTACGAGCAGTACTTC.